The 30 T cell receptor beta chains below come from one sample, sequenced in a study of blood T cell repertoires in COVID-19. Sequencing was performed with immunoSEQ multiplex PCR; in TCRdb, only in-frame clones are kept and a portion is missing. The data contain 80,000 to 130,000 clones, approximately 91% of them seen just once; the ten biggest clones take up roughly 0.88%. The sample was peripheral blood. Receptors originate from a man in his 60s with acute or convalescent COVID-19.

The chain combines TRBV28 with TRBJ1-1; TRBD1 agrees at 9 bases. Germline values: CDR1 MDHEN, CDR2 SYDVKM. The CDR3 is 15 amino acids. V was clipped by 6 bases and J by 2 bases; unmatched bases: 7. CDR3 bases: TGTGCCAGCAGCCTGACGGGACAGGGTAACACTGAAGCTTTCTTT. Its protein is CASSLTGQGNTEAFF.

The DNA of the CDR3 is TGTGCCAGCAGTTACTTGAGCCCAACTAATGAAAAACTGTTTTTT. It codes for CASSYLSPTNEKLFF. The chain recombines TRBV28 with TRBJ1-4; D is ambiguous. The V gene lost 4 bases and the J gene lost 0 bases, with 9 bases spanning the gap. Per germline, CDR1 MDHEN and CDR2 SYDVKM. This CDR3 comprises 15 residues.

The chain uses TRBV2 and TRBJ2-7; TRBD2 aligns across 10 bases. The V and J ends lost 5 bases and 3 bases, in that order; junction bases with no gene match: 4. CDR1 is SNHLY and CDR2 is FYNNEI in the germline V gene. The CDR3 totals 14 residues. CDR3 loop: CASSLAGVSYEQYV. The CDR3 DNA follows: TGTGCCAGCAGTCTAGCGGGAGTTAGCTACGAGCAGTACGTC.

This sequence joins TRBV2 and TRBJ2-7; perhaps TRBD2 as D (7 bases). Germline lookup yields CDR1 SNHLY and CDR2 FYNNEI. The CDR3 is 14 amino acids. The V gene lost 9 bases and the J gene lost 1 base, with 16 bases spanning the gap. This CDR3 reads CASTQGRGSYEQYV. In DNA, the CDR3 is TGTGCCAGTACCCAGGGGAGGGGGTCCTACGAGCAGTACGTC.

The chain carries TRBV28 and TRBJ1-5, with TRBD1 matching 7 bases. Germline V gene lookup returns CDR1 MDHEN and CDR2 SYDVKM. Trimming cost V 5 bases and J 4 bases; bases outside gene matches: 11. The CDR3 spans 16 residues. For the CDR3, the DNA is TGTGCCAGCAGTCTTCTCCTCAACAGGGGAAATCAGCCCCAGCATTTT. This translates into CASSLLLNRGNQPQHF.

CDR3 amino acids: CASSEVRSHTGELFF. In DNA, the CDR3 is TGTGCCAGCAGTGAAGTTAGGAGCCACACCGGGGAGCTGTTTTTT. The V call is TRBV2, the J call TRBJ2-2; D remains unclear. CDR3 length equals 15 residues. Looked up from germline, CDR1 is SNHLY and CDR2 is FYNNEI. V was pared by 1 base and J by 3 bases, with 9 bases between.

This clone was detected once. The chain couples TRBV5-1 to TRBJ2-1, with 12 bases aligning to TRBD2. The CDR3 is made up of 19 amino acids. Germline CDR1 reads SGHRS; CDR2 reads YFSETQ. Unmatched junction bases numbered 12, after V lost 0 bases and J lost 5 bases. The CDR3 DNA follows: TGCGCCAGCAGCTTGGGACTAGCGGGGGTACTTTTACTTCACAATGAGCAGTTCTTC. It codes for CASSLGLAGVLLLHNEQFF. Together with reference TRBV5-1 and TRBJ2-1, the CDR3 gives the full variable domain: KAGVTQTPRYLIKTRGQQVTLSCSPISGHRSVSWYQQTPGQGLQFLFEYFSETQRNKGNFPGRFSGRQFSNSRSEMNVSTLELGDSALYLCASSLGLAGVLLLHNEQFFGPGTRLTVL.

This sequence joins TRBV10-2 and TRBJ1-5; tentative D call: TRBD1 (5 bases). This CDR3 has 15 amino acids. The germline V gene has CDR1 WSHSY and CDR2 SAAADI. V lost 6 bases to trimming and J lost 5 bases, with 17 bases between them. The CDR3: CASRSGRGKYQPQHF. Written as DNA, the CDR3 is TGCGCCAGCAGATCCGGACGGGGGAAATATCAGCCCCAGCATTTT.

The chain employs TRBV25-1 and TRBJ1-2; TRBD1 aligns across 7 bases. Germline V lookup: CDR1 MGHDK, CDR2 SYGVNS. Trimming cost V 3 bases and J 6 bases; bases outside gene matches: 4. The CDR3 has 13 residues. The DNA for the CDR3 is TGTGCCAGCAGTGACAACAGGGGAGATGGCTACACCTTC. Its protein product is CASSDNRGDGYTF.

This clone came up once. V is TRBV20-1 and J is TRBJ2-7, with D possibly TRBD1 on 6 matching bases. Per germline, CDR1 DFQATT and CDR2 SNEGSKA (reference sequence). With 4 bases removed from V and 3 bases from J, the gap between germline ends came to 7 bases. This CDR3 is 11 amino acids long. In DNA form, the CDR3 reads TGCAGTGCTATGGACAGCTACGAGCAGTACGTC. Protein: CSAMDSYEQYV.

V usage is TRBV4-1 and J usage is TRBJ1-4; 7 nucleotides match TRBD1. The germline gives CDR1 MGHRA, CDR2 YSYEKL. V shed 3 bases, J shed 4 bases, and the junction held 2 bases outside the gene matches. The CDR3 has 14 residues. The CDR3 sequence is CASSQTGINEKLFF. The CDR3 DNA is TGCGCCAGCAGCCAGACAGGGATTAATGAAAAACTGTTTTTT.

In regard to this clone: A junction end diverges from the germline sequence, so it may reflect a read error. This chain connects TRBV12-3 or TRBV12-4 to TRBJ2-7; tentatively, D is TRBD1 (6 bases). There are 13 residues in the CDR3. This chain's CDR3 is CASRLDRPYGLDF. The CDR3 DNA reads TGTGCCTCAAGGCTCGACAGGCCCTATGGCTTGGACTTC.

The rearrangement uses TRBV7-8 and TRBJ1-2, with 8 bases matching TRBD1. CDR1 and CDR2 (germline): SGHVS, FQNEAQ. CDR3 length equals 15 residues. The V and J ends lost 5 bases and 3 bases, in that order; junction bases with no gene match: 8. In nucleotides, the CDR3 is TGTGCCAGCAGCCCGATTTCGACAGGGGACTATGGCTACACCTTC. Its protein product is CASSPISTGDYGYTF.

The J gene is TRBJ2-1, the V gene TRBV19; 9 bases map to TRBD1. The CDR3 covers 13 residues. Unmatched junction bases numbered 8, after V lost 8 bases and J lost 9 bases. The V gene's germline CDR1 is LNHDA and CDR2 SQIVND (reference sequence). The CDR3, as DNA: TGTGCCAGTTCCCTGGACAGGGGTGGTGAGCAGTTCTTC. As protein: CASSLDRGGEQFF.

This chain joins TRBV11-3 and TRBJ2-3; 8 bases fit TRBD1. Germline CDR1 is SGHNT and CDR2 is YENEEA. The CDR3 length is 14 residues. The J segment lost 9 bases and the V segment lost 1 base, leaving 6 bases of the junction unmatched. In DNA form, the CDR3 reads TGTGCCAGCAGCTTAGCCCCCGGGACAGGCACGCAGTATTTT. Protein sequence: CASSLAPGTGTQYF.

This chain connects TRBV7-3 to TRBJ2-2; TRBD1 aligns across 10 bases. With 2 bases clipped from V and 1 base from J, the junction kept 10 bases outside the gene matches. Germline-derived CDR1 and CDR2 are SGHTA and FQGTGA. The CDR3 is made up of 19 amino acids. The CDR3 bases are TGTGCCAGCAGCTTACTTCCGACAGGGGGCTTGGGGAACACCGGGGAGCTGTTTTTT. As protein: CASSLLPTGGLGNTGELFF.

The chain is built from TRBV5-1 and TRBJ1-1; D call uncertain. V shed 0 bases and J shed 3 bases, with 9 bases lying between them. The germline CDR1 and CDR2 sequences are SGHRS and YFSETQ. The CDR3 totals 14 residues. DNA of the CDR3: TGCGCCAGCAGCTTGGCCTATGCCGACACTGAAGCTTTCTTT. Its protein is CASSLAYADTEAFF.

The chain joins TRBV2 to TRBJ2-1; a weak D match, TRBD2 (5 bases). The germline V gene encodes CDR1 SNHLY and CDR2 FYNNEI. Trimming took 7 bases from V and 8 from J, leaving 12 bases between them. The CDR3 length is 12 residues. The CDR3 DNA follows: TGTGCCAGCACTGAGGGAGTCTATGAGCAGTTCTTC. Protein: CASTEGVYEQFF. The variable domain in full, with the rest retrieved from reference TRBV2 and TRBJ2-1, is EPEVTQTPSHQVTQMGQEVILRCVPISNHLYFYWYRQILGQKVEFLVSFYNNEISEKSEIFDDQFSVERPDGSNFTLKIRSTKLEDSAMYFCASTEGVYEQFFGPGTRLTVL.

Details on this clone: Compared with germline, one end of the junction differs, possibly owing to a read error. The rearrangement joins TRBV7-7 to TRBJ2-2; a weak D match, TRBD2 (6 bases). The length of the CDR3 is 15 residues. The germline CDR1 and CDR2 sequences are SSHAT and FNYEAQ (reference sequence). CDR3: CASSFGTPNTGELFF. The DNA of the CDR3 is TGTGCTAGCAGCTTCGGGACTCCGAACACCGGGGAGCTGTTTTTT.

J is TRBJ2-1 and V is TRBV19; 8 nucleotides agree with TRBD2. Germline trimming cut 2 bases from V and 7 bases from J; bases unmatched to any gene: 10. Per the germline V gene, CDR1 is LNHDA and CDR2 is SQIVND (reference sequence). CDR3 size: 16 residues. The CDR3 DNA reads as TGTGCCAGTAGTATAACCCTAGCGGGTGGGGATAATGAGCAGTTCTTC. Amino acids: CASSITLAGGDNEQFF.

The rearrangement uses TRBV9 and TRBJ2-5; D gene ambiguous. Germline CDR1 SGDLS, CDR2 YYNGEE. The CDR3 extends over 14 amino acids. V lost 0 bases and J lost 7, with 13 bases in between. The CDR3 bases are TGTGCCAGCAGCGTAGCTCCAACAGAAGGGACCCAGTACTTC. Translation: CASSVAPTEGTQYF.

V and J are TRBV7-9 and TRBJ2-7, with TRBD2 matching over 16 bases. After removal of 5 bases from V and 1 base from J, the junction contained 5 bases not matched to a gene. CDR3 length equals 17 residues. The germline V gene encodes CDR1 SEHNR and CDR2 FQNEAQ (reference sequence). CDR3: CASSTGLAGGPSYEQYF. CDR3 bases: TGTGCCAGCAGCACGGGACTAGCGGGAGGGCCGTCCTACGAGCAGTACTTC.

This clone was counted a single time. The V and J genes are TRBV19 and TRBJ2-6, with 12 bases fitting TRBD1. CDR1 and CDR2 (germline): LNHDA, SQIVND (reference sequence). The junction had 11 bases not matched to a gene; V was cut back by 4 bases and J by 4 bases. This CDR3 contains 19 residues. In DNA form, the CDR3 reads TGTGCCAGTAGTACCCCGCCGGGACAGGGGGCGCTCGGGGCCAACGTCCTGACTTTC. Protein: CASSTPPGQGALGANVLTF. The full variable domain, its missing parts supplied by reference TRBV19 and TRBJ2-6, is DGGITQSPKYLFRKEGQNVTLSCEQNLNHDAMYWYRQDPGQGLRLIYYSQIVNDFQKGDIAEGYSVSREKKESFPLTVTSAQKNPTAFYLCASSTPPGQGALGANVLTFGAGSRLTVL.

The chain links TRBV5-1 to TRBJ1-2, with D perhaps matching TRBD1 (5 bases). The CDR3 loop spans 15 amino acids. Germline CDR1 reads SGHRS; CDR2 reads YFSETQ. V was clipped by 0 bases and J by 7 bases, with 16 bases between them. The CDR3 protein is CASSLEVGQAAGYTF. The CDR3 region has the DNA TGCGCCAGCAGCTTGGAAGTGGGGCAGGCGGCTGGCTACACCTTC.

The chain couples TRBV7-3 to TRBJ1-1; 9 bases map to TRBD1. Trimming at V came to 5 bases and at J to 4 bases, leaving 2 bases not matched to a gene. Germline V lookup: CDR1 SGHTA, CDR2 FQGTGA. The CDR3 loop spans 13 amino acids. The CDR3 sequence is CASSEDRGTEAFF. Written as DNA, the CDR3 is TGTGCCAGCAGCGAGGACAGGGGCACTGAAGCTTTCTTT.

The genes are TRBV9 and TRBJ1-6; 7 nucleotides align to TRBD1. The CDR3 loop spans 17 amino acids. The germline CDR1 and CDR2 sequences are SGDLS and YYNGEE. The ends lost 0 bases at V and 10 bases at J; junction bases unmatched: 13. CDR3 nucleotide sequence: TGTGCCAGCAGCGTAGGTGGAATCGGGACAGTCCCCTCACCCCTCCACTTT. Translation gives CASSVGGIGTVPSPLHF.

The V call is TRBV9, the J call TRBJ2-1; 7 bases are a match to TRBD2. This CDR3 has 18 residues. Germline values: CDR1 SGDLS, CDR2 YYNGEE. With 4 bases clipped from V and 2 bases from J, the junction kept 15 bases outside the gene matches. This CDR3 reads CASSSPPSGRSAYNEQFF. CDR3 sequence (DNA): TGTGCCAGCAGCTCCCCCCCCTCCGGGAGGAGCGCCTACAATGAGCAGTTCTTC.

The V and J genes are TRBV28 and TRBJ1-2; D possibly corresponds to TRBD1 (6 bases). Per germline, CDR1 MDHEN and CDR2 SYDVKM. CDR3 length equals 13 residues. V was shortened by 6 bases and J by 0 bases, with 8 bases between the two germline ends. CDR3 loop: CASRSGANYGYTF. The CDR3 nucleotides read TGTGCCAGCAGATCAGGGGCTAACTATGGCTACACCTTC.

J is TRBJ2-5 and V is TRBV11-2; D remains unclear. CDR1 SGHAT and CDR2 FQNNGV come from the germline V gene. Trimming shortened V by 0 bases and J by 6 bases, and 5 bases separated the two germline ends. The CDR3 covers 12 residues. Here the CDR3 reads CASSLDSQTQYF. The CDR3, as DNA: TGTGCCAGCAGCTTAGATAGCCAGACCCAGTACTTC.

This chain joins TRBV4-1 and TRBJ1-1; 7 bases fit TRBD1. The germline CDR1 and CDR2 sequences are MGHRA and YSYEKL. J lost 7 bases, V lost 3 bases, and 11 bases had no gene match. This CDR3 region has 15 residues. CDR3 residues: CASSQALGGQVEAFF. The CDR3 region has the DNA TGCGCCAGCAGCCAGGCACTCGGAGGACAGGTTGAAGCTTTCTTT.